A single sample gave rise to the 10 T cell receptor beta chains below, sequenced in a study of T-cell memory formation after mild COVID-19 (dated by TCRdb to about 2021). Libraries were built with 5' RACE. The data were produced on an Illumina NovaSeq 6000. TCRdb trimmed public reads at Q25 via fastp, called clones via MiXCR and kept in-frame beta chains. Each entry merges the rows of one CDR3 protein and shows their most common DNA and genes. Here the sample has 300,000 to 400,000 distinct CDR3 sequences; 14% occur a single time. The top ten clonotypes cover roughly a fifth of the sample. The sequenced material came from PBMCs or a T cell subset sorted from them (not recorded which). These receptors came from a man younger than 35 who had mild COVID-19 (a few samples of this study predate the infection). The sample titles of this study are shuffled in the database, so cell type and time point are left out; the donor was told from shared clones.

The rearrangement uses TRBV20-1 and TRBJ2-5; TRBD2 aligns across 7 bases. Looked up from germline, CDR1 is DFQATT and CDR2 is SNEGSKA (reference sequence). With V trimmed by 0 bases and J by 2 bases, 3 bases remained unmatched. CDR3 length equals 14 residues. This CDR3 is CSARDGGGQETQYF. CDR3 sequence (DNA): TGCAGTGCTAGAGATGGGGGGGGTCAAGAGACCCAGTACTTC.

In its sample, this clonotype was seen a few times. The V gene is TRBV24-1, the J gene TRBJ1-5, with unresolved D. This CDR3 spans 13 amino acids. The germline gives CDR1 KGHDR, CDR2 SFDVKD. V was clipped by 3 bases and J by 2 bases, with 4 bases between them. This CDR3 is CATSDDGNQPQHF. CDR3 coding DNA: TGTGCCACCAGTGATGACGGCAATCAGCCCCAGCATTTT.

This chain links TRBV3-1 with TRBJ2-3; maybe TRBD1 (5 bases). Trimming took off 5 bases at V and 5 bases at J, with 8 bases between the two ends. The germline V gene encodes CDR1 LGHDT and CDR2 YNNKEL (reference sequence). This CDR3 has 12 amino acids. The CDR3 region is CASSTQGDTQYF. In nucleotides, the CDR3 is TGTGCCAGCAGCACCCAGGGAGATACGCAGTATTTT.

This clonotype was observed many times. The chain combines TRBV7-8 with TRBJ2-4, with D maybe TRBD1 (5 bases). Germline loops: CDR1 SGHVS, CDR2 FQNEAQ. The CDR3 has 17 residues. V lost 3 bases to trimming and J lost 2 bases, with 17 bases between them. CDR3 DNA: TGTGCCAGCAGCTTGGGGCCCCTATCCGGGTCCAAAAACATTCAGTACTTC. Translated, it gives CASSLGPLSGSKNIQYF.

This CDR3 reads CAWGHGTSGGIDTQYF. CDR3 bases: TGTGCCTGGGGGCACGGGACTAGCGGGGGGATAGATACGCAGTATTTT. The chain uses TRBV30 and TRBJ2-3; 15 bases are shared with TRBD2. Germline trimming cut 5 bases from V and 5 bases from J; bases unmatched to any gene: 8. CDR1 is GTSNPN and CDR2 is SVGIG in the germline V gene (reference sequence). This CDR3 is built from 16 residues.

Here the CDR3 reads CASSVGGQGNYGYTF. The CDR3 DNA is TGTGCCAGCAGCGTAGGGGGACAGGGGAACTATGGCTACACCTTC. J is TRBJ1-2 and V is TRBV9; 10 positions match TRBD1. The germline CDR1 and CDR2 sequences are SGDLS and YYNGEE. V shed 0 bases and J 2 bases; nucleotides not matched to a gene: 1. The CDR3 has 15 amino acids.

Only a few counts were recorded for this clonotype. The rearrangement links TRBV4-2 to TRBJ2-3; 7 positions match TRBD2. There are 16 residues in the CDR3. Germline CDR1 is LGHNA and CDR2 is YNFKEQ. The J segment lost 2 bases and the V segment lost 0 bases, leaving 5 bases of the junction unmatched. CDR3: CASSQEGGAPTDTQYF. DNA of the CDR3: TGTGCCAGCAGCCAAGAGGGAGGGGCCCCCACAGATACGCAGTATTTT.

This clonotype was counted only a few times. This chain uses TRBV7-9 with TRBJ2-1; D may match TRBD1 or TRBD2 (5 bases each). Germline V gene sequence: CDR1 SEHNR, CDR2 FQNEAQ (reference sequence). The CDR3 covers 17 residues. V shed 5 bases and J shed 5 bases, with 22 bases lying between them. The CDR3 is CASSGISLRDAHNEQFF. DNA for the CDR3: TGTGCCAGCAGCGGAATCTCCCTCCGGGACGCCCACAATGAGCAGTTCTTC.

V is TRBV7-2 and J is TRBJ2-5, with TRBD2 matching over 7 bases. The CDR3 is 15 amino acids. CDR1 and CDR2 (germline): SGHTA, FQGNSA. The junction had 5 bases not matched to a gene; V was cut back by 3 bases and J by 1 base. CDR3 nucleotide sequence: TGTGCCAGCAGCTTTCGACCGGGGGGCCAAGAGACCCAGTACTTC. Its translation is CASSFRPGGQETQYF.

The chain recombines TRBV4-1 with TRBJ2-1, with 11 positions matching TRBD2. The junction had 5 bases not matched to a gene; V was cut back by 5 bases and J by 5 bases. The CDR3 runs 15 residues. Per the germline V gene, CDR1 is MGHRA and CDR2 is YSYEKL. This chain's CDR3 is CASSTLAGGNNEQFF. The CDR3 DNA sequence: TGCGCCAGCAGCACCCTAGCGGGGGGAAACAATGAGCAGTTCTTC.